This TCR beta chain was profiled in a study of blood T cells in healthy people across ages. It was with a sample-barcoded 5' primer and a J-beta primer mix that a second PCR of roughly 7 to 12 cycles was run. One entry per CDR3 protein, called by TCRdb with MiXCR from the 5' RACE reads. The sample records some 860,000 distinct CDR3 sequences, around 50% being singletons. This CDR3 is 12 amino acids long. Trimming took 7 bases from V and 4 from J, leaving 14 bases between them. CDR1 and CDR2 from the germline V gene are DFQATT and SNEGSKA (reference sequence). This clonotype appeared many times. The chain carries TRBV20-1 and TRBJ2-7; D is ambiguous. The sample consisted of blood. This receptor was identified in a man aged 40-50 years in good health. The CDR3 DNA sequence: TGCAGTGTTATCTCTCCGGGTTACGAGCAGTACTTC. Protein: CSVISPGYEQYF.